The TCR beta chain under discussion was sequenced for a study of blood T cell repertoires in COVID-19. The J segment lost 0 bases and the V segment lost 2 bases, leaving 6 bases of the junction unmatched. This CDR3 region has 17 residues. CDR1 is KGHSH, CDR2 LQKENI, per germline. Clinical history reported by participants formed the basis on which cohorts were assigned. This clone appeared a single time. The authors' processing: How many nucleated cells were present was estimated from reference gene primer amplification. TCRdb's copy holds only in-frame clones and misses some; the assay was immunoSEQ multiplex PCR. V, J and clone size were drawn from that table, and D and trimming were deduced from the DNA. The top ten hold 1% of the sample, which has about 350,000 clones, roughly 90% seen once.

The material sequenced was PBMCs or T cells enriched from blood (not recorded which). The chain has TRBV18 and TRBJ1-1; 10 nucleotides align to TRBD1. The TCR sequence derives from a woman between 25 and 40 years old who had been exposed to COVID-19. The CDR3 region is CASSPRTGGLMNTEAFF. CDR3 bases: TGTGCCAGCTCACCAAGGACAGGGGGTCTCATGAACACTGAAGCTTTCTTT.